These T cell receptor beta chains were read from a single sample in a study of radiotherapy plus CTLA-4 blockade in lung cancer. Profiling relied on immunoSEQ multiplex PCR, and the TCRdb table lists in-frame clones only, not all of them. The sample lists approximately 77,000 clones; about 78% were seen once. This specimen consisted of peripheral blood, obtained from a patient treated with radiotherapy plus ipilimumab. Source of these receptors: a human donor with non-small cell lung cancer whose response to radiotherapy plus ipilimumab could not be evaluated. Some clones in this sample may be carry-over from other donors' samples. CDR3s include the opening cysteine and the closing phenylalanine or tryptophan. The D gene is left open where the match is weak. Clone size is stated in some rows and not others, as once, few, many or a class when expanded.

size	V	J	D	DNA	CDR3
-	TRBV5-4	TRBJ2-1	TRBD1	TGTGCCAGCAGATACAGGGGGCAAAGAGGGGATGAGCAGTTCTTC	CASRYRGQRGDEQFF
-	TRBV9	TRBJ1-2	TRBD1	TGTGCCAGCAGCGTAGAAGACGGGACAGACTATGGCTACACCTTC	CASSVEDGTDYGYTF
-	TRBV6-5	TRBJ1-6	TRBD1	TGTGCCAGCCAGGACAGGGAGGGCGATGGCTCACCCCTCCACTTT	CASQDREGDGSPLHF
-	TRBV18	TRBJ2-5	TRBD2	TGTGCCAGCTCACGCGTGACTAGCGGGGATTGGGGGAAAGAGACCCAGTACTTC	CASSRVTSGDWGKETQYF
-	TRBV4-2	TRBJ2-2	-	TGTGCCAGCAGCCAAGATTTAATAGCGCAGACCGGGGAGCTGTTTTTT	CASSQDLIAQTGELFF
-	TRBV25-1	TRBJ2-5	TRBD1	TGTGCCAGCAGTGAAGGACATGGACAGGGGTTAGAGACCCAGTACTTC	CASSEGHGQGLETQYF
-	TRBV6-5	TRBJ1-2	TRBD1	TGTGCCAGCAGGCACAGGGGGCGCGGGTATGGCTACACCTTC	CASRHRGRGYGYTF
-	TRBV28	TRBJ2-7	TRBD2	TGTGCCAGCAGTCTCTATAGCGGGGGGGCCACCTACGAGCAGTACTTC	CASSLYSGGATYEQYF
few	TRBV7-9	TRBJ2-7	TRBD2	TGTGCCAGCAGCTTAGTGGTAGCGGGGAACTACGAGCAGTACTTC	CASSLVVAGNYEQYF
-	TRBV4-2	TRBJ2-7	-	TGTGCCAGCAGCCAATCTGGCCGATCCAACGAGCAGTACTTC	CASSQSGRSNEQYF
-	TRBV19	TRBJ1-5	-	TGTGCCAGTACCCCGACAGTCCATCAGCCCCAGCATTTT	CASTPTVHQPQHF
-	TRBV30	TRBJ2-1	TRBD1	TGTGCCTGGAGTAACGACAGGGGCAATGAGCAGTTCTTC	CAWSNDRGNEQFF
few	TRBV23-1	TRBJ1-3	-	TGCGCCAGCAGTCAATCGGGCAGCTCTGGAAACACCATATATTTT	CASSQSGSSGNTIYF
-	TRBV5-1	TRBJ1-4	-	TGCGCCAGCAGCTTTCAGGGTTCTAATGAAAAACTGTTTTTT	CASSFQGSNEKLFF
-	TRBV5-5	TRBJ1-5	TRBD1	TGTGCCAGCAGCGGCGGGACAGGGGAACAGCCCCAGCATTTT	CASSGGTGEQPQHF
few	TRBV28	TRBJ1-6	-	TGTGCCAGCAGGCCGATCGGGGTCCTGAGCTCCTATAATTCACCCCTCCACTTT	CASRPIGVLSSYNSPLHF
-	TRBV5-4	TRBJ2-7	TRBD1	TGTGCCAGCAGCTCCGGGACAGCGTACGAGCAGTACTTC	CASSSGTAYEQYF
-	TRBV6-1	TRBJ1-2	-	TGTGCCAGCAGTGAGGCGGGTGGGTTCGCCTATGGCTACACCTTC	CASSEAGGFAYGYTF
-	TRBV7-2	TRBJ2-2	TRBD2	TGTGCCAGCAGCTTAGTAGCGGGGGGGCGCACCGGGGAGCTGTTTTTT	CASSLVAGGRTGELFF
-	TRBV10-3	TRBJ2-3	TRBD2	TGTGCCATCAGGACTAGCGGGGGCGATACGCAGTATTTT	CAIRTSGGDTQYF
-	TRBV7-9	TRBJ2-6	-	TGTGCCAGCAGCTTAGGTTCTGGGGCCAACGTCTTGACTTTC	CASSLGSGANVLTF
-	TRBV5-1	TRBJ1-5	-	TGCGCCAGCAGCTGGGGGCCTGAGCAGCCCCAGCATTTT	CASSWGPEQPQHF
-	TRBV28	TRBJ1-5	TRBD1	TGTGCCAGCAGTTTCCCAGGGGGCGATTATCAGCCCCAGCATTTT	CASSFPGGDYQPQHF
many	TRBV10-3	TRBJ1-3	TRBD1	TGTGCCATCAGTGACCCCGGGACAGGAGGCTACACCATATATTTT	CAISDPGTGGYTIYF
-	TRBV2	TRBJ2-3	TRBD1	TGTGCCAGCAGTGGGGACAGGGGGACAGATACGCAGTATTTT	CASSGDRGTDTQYF
-	TRBV6-1	TRBJ2-1	TRBD1	TGTGCCAGCAGTGCAAGACAGGGGAGAGTCAATGAGCAGTTCTTC	CASSARQGRVNEQFF
-	TRBV28	TRBJ1-5	-	TGTGCCAGCAGTTTGGCAGGCAATCAGCCCCAGCATTTT	CASSLAGNQPQHF
few	TRBV10-3	TRBJ2-5	-	TGTGCCATCAGTGAGCCCCGGGGTCGAGAGACCCAGTACTTC	CAISEPRGRETQYF
-	TRBV2	TRBJ1-4	TRBD1	TGTGCCAGCAGTATTACAGGGGTTGCTAATGAAAAACTGTTTTTT	CASSITGVANEKLFF
-	TRBV7-3	TRBJ2-1	TRBD2	TGTGCCAGCAGCTTAAGACTAGCGGGGGGGCTTGGGAATGAGCAGTTCTTC	CASSLRLAGGLGNEQFF
-	TRBV14	TRBJ1-1	-	TGTGCCAGCAGCCCCGGGGGAGGTTACACTGAAGCTTTCTTT	CASSPGGGYTEAFF
-	TRBV28	TRBJ1-4	-	TGTGCCAGCAGTTTGGGGGGGGTGGGGGAAAAACTGTTTTTT	CASSLGGVGEKLFF
-	TRBV9	TRBJ2-5	TRBD1	TGTGCCAGCAGCGTAGGGGGGGGACAGGGGGGCCAAGAGACCCAGTACTTC	CASSVGGGQGGQETQYF
-	TRBV28	TRBJ1-5	-	TGTGCCAGCAGTCCCGTTTTCCCGGGACTCCCGCAGAGCGGCAATCAGCCCCAGCATTTT	CASSPVFPGLPQSGNQPQHF
-	TRBV7-9	TRBJ1-1	-	TGTGCCAGCAGCTTAGTGACGCAGGCGGAAGCTTTCTTT	CASSLVTQAEAFF
-	TRBV4-3	TRBJ2-3	TRBD2	TGCGCCAGCAGCCAAGAACCCCCCCTAGCGGGGAGGACAGATACGCAGTATTTT	CASSQEPPLAGRTDTQYF
-	TRBV5-4	TRBJ1-2	TRBD1	TGTGCCAGCAGCCCTGGGACAGGGTTTGCCTATGGCTACACCTTC	CASSPGTGFAYGYTF
once	TRBV19	TRBJ2-7	TRBD2	TGTGCCAGTAGCCCTAGCGGGGTGCACTACGAGCAGTACTTC	CASSPSGVHYEQYF
few	TRBV19	TRBJ1-6	TRBD1	TGTGCCAGCACCCGGGACGGGACAGGGACTCCCTATAATTCACCCCTCCACTTT	CASTRDGTGTPYNSPLHF
-	TRBV6-5	TRBJ1-3	-	TGTGCCAGCATAACCGCGGGTGGAAACACCATATATTTT	CASITAGGNTIYF
-	TRBV13	TRBJ1-1	-	TGTGCCAACCGGTTTTTAGGGGGAGACACTGAAGCTTTCTTT	CANRFLGGDTEAFF
few	TRBV5-1	TRBJ2-3	TRBD1	TGCGCCAGCAGCCGGCCAGGGGGCAACGCAGATACGCAGTATTTT	CASSRPGGNADTQYF
once	TRBV6-1	TRBJ2-5	TRBD1	TGTGCCAGCAGTGCGCCCTCCGGGACAGGGGGCAAGGAGGGGACCCAGTACTTC	CASSAPSGTGGKEGTQYF
-	TRBV6-1	TRBJ2-2	-	TGTGCCAGCATTCAGGGTTTATCCGGGGAGCTGTTTTTT	CASIQGLSGELFF
-	TRBV6-5	TRBJ1-2	TRBD1	TGTGCCAGCAGAAGACAGGGGGCAGGAGGCTACACCTTC	CASRRQGAGGYTF
-	TRBV6-1	TRBJ2-7	-	TGTGCCAGCAGTGAATGGGGGGACAGTTCCTACGAGCAGTACTTC	CASSEWGDSSYEQYF
many	TRBV21-1	TRBJ2-7	-	TGTGCCAGCAGCAAAGAAATTAAGGACAGAGACTTC	CASSKEIKDRDF
-	TRBV5-1	TRBJ2-3	TRBD1	TGCGCCAGCACCCCGAGACAGGGGGTGGGAGATACGCAGTATTTT	CASTPRQGVGDTQYF
-	TRBV9	TRBJ2-7	TRBD1	TGTGCCAGCAGCGGTTCGACAGGGTTCTCCTACGAGCAGTACTTC	CASSGSTGFSYEQYF
few	TRBV11-3	TRBJ2-1	-	TGTGCCAGCAGCTTAGGCGGGACCCAAGTAAATGAGCAGTTCTTC	CASSLGGTQVNEQFF
-	TRBV4-1	TRBJ2-1	TRBD2	TGCGCCAGCAGCCAAGTTATGGGGGGGTACAATGAGCAGTTCTTC	CASSQVMGGYNEQFF
-	TRBV4-1	TRBJ2-7	-	TGCGCCAGCAGCCCCCCGGGCGGGGGCCGCTACGAGCAGTACTTC	CASSPPGGGRYEQYF
-	TRBV5-6	TRBJ2-1	-	TGTGCCAGCAGCCCCGAGGGGGCGGGATTCGGGTTCTTC	CASSPEGAGFGFF
-	TRBV7-2	TRBJ2-1	TRBD2	TGTGCCAGCAGCTCGACTAGCGGGGGGTACAATGAGCAGTTCTTC	CASSSTSGGYNEQFF